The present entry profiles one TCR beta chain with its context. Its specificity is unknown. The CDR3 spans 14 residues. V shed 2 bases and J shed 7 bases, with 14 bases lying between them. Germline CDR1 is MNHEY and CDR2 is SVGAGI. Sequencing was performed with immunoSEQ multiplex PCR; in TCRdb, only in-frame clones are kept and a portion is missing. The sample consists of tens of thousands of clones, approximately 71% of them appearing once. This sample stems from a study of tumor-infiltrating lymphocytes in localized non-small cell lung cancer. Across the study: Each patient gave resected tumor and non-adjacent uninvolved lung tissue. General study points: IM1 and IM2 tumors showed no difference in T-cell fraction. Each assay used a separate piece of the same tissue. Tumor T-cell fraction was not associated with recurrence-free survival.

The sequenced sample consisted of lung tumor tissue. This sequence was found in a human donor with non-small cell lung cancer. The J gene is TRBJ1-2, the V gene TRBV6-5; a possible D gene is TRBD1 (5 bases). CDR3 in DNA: TGTGCCAGCAGTTACGACAGCGTGTACGCTGGCTACACCTTC. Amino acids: CASSYDSVYAGYTF.